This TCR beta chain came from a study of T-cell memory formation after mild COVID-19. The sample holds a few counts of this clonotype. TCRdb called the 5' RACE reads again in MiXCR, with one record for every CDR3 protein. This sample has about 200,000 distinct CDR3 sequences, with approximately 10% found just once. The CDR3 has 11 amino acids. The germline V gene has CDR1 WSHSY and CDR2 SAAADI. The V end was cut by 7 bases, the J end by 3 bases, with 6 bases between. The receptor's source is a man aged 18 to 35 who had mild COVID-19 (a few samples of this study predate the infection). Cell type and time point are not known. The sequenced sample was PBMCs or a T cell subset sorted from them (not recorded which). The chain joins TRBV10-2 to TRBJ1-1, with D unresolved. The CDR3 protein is CASKADTEAFF. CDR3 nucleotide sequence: TGCGCCAGCAAGGCAGACACTGAAGCTTTCTTT.